Below are 15 T cell receptor beta chains sequenced from a single sample in a study of blood T cell repertoires in COVID-19. Data came from immunoSEQ multiplex PCR; TCRdb stores just in-frame clones and leaves some out. The sample consists of around 400,000 clones, about 89% of them appearing once. The sequenced sample was peripheral blood. These receptors all come from a man aged 35-49 years with acute or convalescent COVID-19.

This clone has only one observation. This rearrangement joins TRBV12-3 or TRBV12-4 to TRBJ1-6; D possibly corresponds to TRBD1 (5 bases). The CDR3 is made up of 12 amino acids. The germline V and J ends were trimmed by 6 bases and 7 bases, with 7 bases remaining between them. CDR3 sequence: CASRPGNSPLHF. The CDR3 DNA follows: TGTGCCAGCAGGCCAGGGAATTCACCCCTCCACTTT.

The rearrangement uses TRBV7-3 and TRBJ2-3; possibly TRBD1 for D (6 bases). The length of the CDR3 is 13 residues. Trimming left V 5 bases short and J 4 bases short, with 10 bases between. CDR1 SGHTA and CDR2 FQGTGA come from the germline V gene. CDR3 coding DNA: TGTGCCAGCAGCCCGACAGGTCCAGATACGCAGTATTTT. Protein product: CASSPTGPDTQYF.

This rearrangement joins TRBV27 to TRBJ2-1, with no clear D. The length of the CDR3 is 15 residues. Per the germline V gene, CDR1 is MNHEY and CDR2 is SMNVEV (reference sequence). V was shortened by 5 bases and J by 11 bases, with 22 bases between the two germline ends. CDR3 residues: CASSTAVASGPKQFF. CDR3 nucleotide sequence: TGTGCCAGCAGTACCGCCGTCGCCTCTGGGCCCAAGCAGTTCTTC.

V is TRBV2 and J is TRBJ2-7; no clear D. The CDR3 extends over 12 amino acids. Germline lookup yields CDR1 SNHLY and CDR2 FYNNEI. V lost 4 bases and J 0 bases, leaving 4 bases between the germline ends. For the CDR3, the DNA is TGTGCCAGCAGTGGGCTCTCCTACGAGCAGTACTTC. It specifies CASSGLSYEQYF.

This chain uses TRBV6-5 with TRBJ1-1, with D possibly being TRBD1 (5 bases). V lost 6 bases, J lost 1 base, and 15 bases lay in between. CDR1 and CDR2 from the germline V gene are MNHEY and SVGAGI. CDR3 length: 15 amino acids. The chain's CDR3 is CASRRNGASNTEAFF. CDR3 in DNA: TGTGCCAGCAGACGGAATGGGGCATCGAACACTGAAGCTTTCTTT.

This chain uses TRBV7-9 with TRBJ1-1; 9 bases are a match to TRBD1. In germline, CDR1 is SEHNR, CDR2 FQNEAQ (reference sequence). With V trimmed by 4 bases and J by 3 bases, 6 bases remained unmatched. The CDR3 runs 15 residues. CDR3 in amino acids: CASSSVQGAHTEAFF. The CDR3 DNA follows: TGTGCCAGCAGCTCTGTACAGGGGGCTCACACTGAAGCTTTCTTT. Supplemented by reference TRBV7-9 and TRBJ1-1, the full variable domain reads DTGVSQNPRHKITKRGQNVTFRCDPISEHNRLYWYRQTLGQGPEFLTYFQNEAQLEKSRLLSDRFSAERPKGSFSTLEIQRTEQGDSAMYLCASSSVQGAHTEAFFGQGTRLTVV.

The V call is TRBV7-9, the J call TRBJ2-7, with unresolved D. This CDR3 is built from 14 residues. The V end was cut by 5 bases, the J end by 4 bases, with 15 bases between. Germline V gene data show CDR1 as SEHNR and CDR2 as FQNEAQ (reference sequence). The CDR3 is CASSTGRGFYEQYF. CDR3 in DNA: TGTGCCAGCAGCACGGGTCGTGGGTTTTACGAGCAGTACTTC.

This sequence joins TRBV6-5 and TRBJ1-4, with a possible D match to TRBD1 (6 bases). CDR3 size: 14 residues. Germline loops: CDR1 MNHEY, CDR2 SVGAGI. Trimming shortened V by 2 bases and J by 8 bases, and 12 bases separated the two germline ends. CDR3 residues: CASSYRGRKEKLFF. The DNA for the CDR3 is TGTGCCAGCAGTTACAGGGGGAGAAAGGAAAAACTGTTTTTT.

This sequence joins TRBV30 and TRBJ1-6; D is perhaps TRBD1 (5 bases). Trimming shortened V by 5 bases and J by 5 bases, and 16 bases separated the two germline ends. This CDR3 comprises 15 residues. Germline values: CDR1 GTSNPN, CDR2 SVGIG (reference sequence). CDR3 residues: CAWASGDDDNSPLHF. DNA of the CDR3: TGTGCCTGGGCCTCGGGGGATGATGATAATTCACCCCTCCACTTT.

V gene TRBV10-3 combines with J gene TRBJ2-2, with 7 bases that match TRBD2. V lost 2 bases to trimming and J lost 7 bases; unmatched junction nucleotides: 13. Germline-derived CDR1 and CDR2 are ENHRY and SYGVKD. This CDR3 spans 17 amino acids. The CDR3 here is CAISEGTGGRGGGELFF. In nucleotides, the CDR3 is TGTGCCATCAGTGAGGGAACTGGTGGGAGGGGCGGCGGGGAGCTGTTTTTT.

The V and J genes are TRBV28 and TRBJ1-6, with 8 bases that match TRBD1. CDR1 is MDHEN, CDR2 SYDVKM, per germline. V lost 5 bases, J lost 7 bases, and 10 bases stayed unmatched. The CDR3 spans 16 residues. The CDR3 DNA follows: TGTGCCAGCAGTCCGCCCTCCGGACAGGGAAATTCACCCCTCCACTTT. Protein sequence: CASSPPSGQGNSPLHF.

The chain couples TRBV6-6 to TRBJ2-1, with D perhaps matching TRBD2 (6 bases). Germline loops: CDR1 MNHNY, CDR2 SVGAGI (reference sequence). The V and J ends lost 0 bases and 9 bases respectively, with 18 bases between them. This CDR3 is 16 amino acids long. This chain's CDR3 is CASSYSGGDLGGEQFF. The DNA for the CDR3 is TGTGCCAGCAGTTACTCAGGAGGCGATCTCGGGGGTGAGCAGTTCTTC.

J is TRBJ2-1 and V is TRBV7-3; D gene ambiguous. Trimming cost V 1 base and J 0 bases, with 13 bases left between them. CDR1 and CDR2 (germline): SGHTA, FQGTGA. This CDR3 contains 17 residues. CDR3 sequence: CASSLIPRPGSYNEQFF. The CDR3, as DNA: TGTGCCAGCAGCTTAATCCCCAGGCCTGGCTCCTACAATGAGCAGTTCTTC.

The J gene is TRBJ2-4, the V gene TRBV6-6; TRBD1 matches at 9 bases. This CDR3 is 18 amino acids long. V shed 5 bases, J shed 7 bases, and the junction held 18 bases outside the gene matches. Germline V gene data show CDR1 as MNHNY and CDR2 as SVGAGI (reference sequence). The CDR3 protein is CASSHITPGQGIPNIQYF. Written as DNA, the CDR3 is TGTGCCAGCAGTCACATTACTCCGGGACAGGGTATTCCGAACATTCAGTACTTC.

The chain couples TRBV5-4 to TRBJ2-5; TRBD2 is a possible D gene (6 bases). Between the trimmed V and J ends, which lost 6 bases and 1 base, there was a span of 13 bases. CDR1 and CDR2 from the germline V gene are SGHNT and YYREEE (reference sequence). The CDR3 loop spans 14 amino acids. CDR3 coding DNA: TGTGCCAGCATGGTTTCCGGGGGCCAAGAGACCCAGTACTTC. Translated, it gives CASMVSGGQETQYF.